The rows below give T cell receptor beta chains drawn from one sample of a study of monozygotic twins with inflammatory bowel disease. Following a re-call of the 5' RACE reads, TCRdb has one entry per CDR3 protein and lacks DNA. This repertoire comprises about 380,000 distinct CDR3 sequences; its ten largest clones make up just over 2.5%. Sequencing was performed on blood. These receptors originate from a human donor with ulcerative colitis or Crohn's disease, or a healthy co-twin of an affected twin (not recorded which). Each CDR3 is given with its conserved first and last residue.

V gene	J gene	CDR3 length	CDR3 protein
TRBV20-1	TRBJ2-1	14	CSAPRGGLNNEQFF
TRBV12-5	TRBJ2-3	20	CASGLTGTAHIETFTDTQYF
TRBV9	TRBJ2-7	16	CASSPGLAGVYYEQYF
TRBV5-4	TRBJ1-5	13	CASSLEKGQPQHF
TRBV29-1	TRBJ1-1	11	CSGQIDTEAFF
TRBV18	TRBJ2-2	16	CASSPREGSGSGELFF
TRBV12-3/TRBV12-4	TRBJ1-4	14	CASSVRGQGEKLFF
TRBV6-1	TRBJ2-2	14	CASSEEGRTGELFF
TRBV7-9	TRBJ2-1	13	CASSRTTDNEQFF
TRBV18	TRBJ2-6	14	CASSPGRGANVLTF
TRBV27	TRBJ1-1	16	CASSKIGTGMNTEAFF
TRBV7-3	TRBJ2-2	15	CASSKGQGRSGELFF
TRBV6-5	TRBJ1-4	15	CASSYGGGRNEKLFF
TRBV5-1	TRBJ2-7	15	CASSVLAGQSYEQYF
TRBV7-9	TRBJ2-7	16	CASSLAWTGRSYEQYF
TRBV7-3	TRBJ1-1	13	CASNKGGDTEAFF
TRBV4-1	TRBJ2-7	14	CASKSESGDYEQYF
TRBV28	TRBJ2-7	12	CASSSPFPEQYF
TRBV6-2/TRBV6-3	TRBJ1-6	16	CASTRGDRKMDSPLHF
TRBV6-2/TRBV6-3	TRBJ2-3	15	CASRVSAGGTDTQYF
TRBV20-1	TRBJ2-7	12	CSAEGQPYEQYF
TRBV20-1	TRBJ2-3	14	CSARGTGRADTQYF
TRBV18	TRBJ2-5	14	CASSPPGIQETQYF
TRBV20-1	TRBJ1-2	17	CSARTWTGTRTNYGYTF
TRBV15	TRBJ1-1	12	CATLPIGTEASF
TRBV5-5	TRBJ1-2	14	CASSFGDRKYGYTF
TRBV27	TRBJ2-7	16	CASSLVTGGGSYEQYF
TRBV4-3	TRBJ2-1	16	CASSQESGGRNNEQFF
TRBV3-1	TRBJ1-2	13	CASSPGQGRGYTF
TRBV27	TRBJ2-7	15	CASSYRGTNSYEQYF